Below, one T cell receptor (beta chain) is given with its context. The sample is drawn from a study of cytomegalovirus exposure and HLA in healthy donors. Germline CDR1 reads LNHDA; CDR2 reads SQIVND (reference sequence). This CDR3 spans 13 amino acids. V shed 6 bases and J shed 2 bases, with 9 bases lying between them. Clones were sequenced by immunoSEQ multiplex PCR, and TCRdb holds only the in-frame ones, with some missing. This sample yields over 200,000 clones, of which about 90% are seen a single time; 2.5% to 3.5% belongs to the top ten. The clonotype was recovered from a woman aged 25 to 45 in good health and CMV-seronegative. The sequenced sample consisted of PBMCs. The chain employs TRBV19 and TRBJ2-3; D may be TRBD2 (6 bases). For the CDR3, the DNA is TGTGCCAGTAGGCGGGAAGCCACAGATACGCAGTATTTT. This codes for CASRREATDTQYF.